This TCR beta chain was documented in a study of tumor-infiltrating lymphocytes in primary liver carcinoma. Study at large: Enrolled patients were male and female, aged 30 to 69 years.

As for this clonotype: Its cognate antigen is unknown. Just one base apart from a much larger clone, this may be a read error.

General study results and limits: Reduced overlap was seen in tumor-adjacent and tumor-blood pairs versus tumor region pairs.

cDNA specific to TCR beta was made from 500 ng of total RNA, with a constant-region primer employed for priming. For TCR beta, libraries were produced by three nested multiplex PCR rounds using slightly modified ARM-PCR. Running 9 to 11 cycles apiece, the first two PCR rounds relied on TRBV1-TRBV30 forward primers together with a C-beta reverse primer. TCRdb re-derived calls from the multiplex PCR reads in MiXCR, one entry per CDR3 protein. Here the sample spans some 130,000 distinct CDR3 sequences, around 70% being singletons. The V gene's germline CDR1 is MDHEN and CDR2 SYDVKM. The CDR3 consists of 17 residues. The tissue used was unsorted bulk material of roughly 17-31 mg. RNA and DNA were co-extracted from it with the AllPrep DNA/RNA mini kit.

The rearrangement joins TRBV28 to TRBJ1-1; D unclear. The TCR sequence derives from a woman in her sixties with primary liver carcinoma and hepatitis B virus infection. Sample: tumor-adjacent normal liver tissue. CDR3 sequence: CASSFPVQTTRNTEVFF. In nucleotides, the CDR3 is TGTGCCAGCAGTTTTCCCGTTCAGACCACTAGAAACACTGAAGTTTTCTTT.